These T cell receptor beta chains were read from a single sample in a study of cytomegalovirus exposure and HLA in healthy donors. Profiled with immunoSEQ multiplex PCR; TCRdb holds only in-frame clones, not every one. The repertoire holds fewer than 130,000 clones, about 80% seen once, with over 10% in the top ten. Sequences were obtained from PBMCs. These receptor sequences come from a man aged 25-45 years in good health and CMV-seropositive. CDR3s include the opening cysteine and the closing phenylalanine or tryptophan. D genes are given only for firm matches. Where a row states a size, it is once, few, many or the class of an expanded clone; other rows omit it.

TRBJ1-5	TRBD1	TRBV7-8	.	CASSSQGVLGQPQHF	TGTGCCAGCAGCTCCCAGGGGGTACTTGGTCAGCCCCAGCATTTT
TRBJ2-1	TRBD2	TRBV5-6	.	CASSAKGGLAAYNEQFF	TGTGCCAGCAGCGCCAAAGGGGGACTAGCGGCTTACAATGAGCAGTTCTTC
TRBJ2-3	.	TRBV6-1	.	CASSEQGTGTDTQYF	TGTGCCAGCAGTGAACAGGGTACCGGCACAGATACGCAGTATTTT
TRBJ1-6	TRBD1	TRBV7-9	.	CASSIWDSSPLHF	TGTGCCAGCAGCATCTGGGACAGTTCACCCCTCCACTTT
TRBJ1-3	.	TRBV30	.	CAWSAGAGNTIYF	TGTGCCTGGAGTGCGGGGGCTGGAAACACCATATATTTT
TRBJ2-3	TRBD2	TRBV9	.	CASSARGLTDTQYF	TGTGCCAGCAGCGCGAGGGGACTAACAGATACGCAGTATTTT
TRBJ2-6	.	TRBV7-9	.	CASTTEAGPSSGANGLTF	TGTGCCAGCACCACCGAAGCAGGGCCGAGCTCTGGGGCCAACGGCCTGACTTTC
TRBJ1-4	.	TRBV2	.	CASTEGVRSEKLFF	TGTGCCAGCACCGAGGGGGTTCGGAGTGAAAAACTGTTTTTT
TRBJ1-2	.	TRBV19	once	CASQNQGREGKGYTF	TGTGCCAGCCAAAATCAGGGCAGGGAGGGAAAGGGCTACACCTTC
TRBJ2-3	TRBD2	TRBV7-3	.	CASSLGLAGVSDTQYF	TGTGCCAGCAGCCTCGGACTAGCGGGGGTGTCAGATACGCAGTATTTT
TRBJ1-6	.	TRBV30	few	CAWSVLGGNSPLHF	TGTGCCTGGAGTGTTTTAGGGGGAAATTCACCCCTCCACTTT
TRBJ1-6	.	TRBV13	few	CASSRGRPRGPLHF	TGTGCCAGCAGCCGGGGACGTCCCAGGGGACCCCTCCACTTT
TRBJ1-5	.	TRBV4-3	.	CASSPQGNQPQHF	TGCGCCAGCAGCCCCCAGGGGAATCAGCCCCAGCATTTT
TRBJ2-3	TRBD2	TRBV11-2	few	CASSSGTSGGAGDTQYF	TGTGCCAGCAGCTCAGGGACTAGCGGGGGGGCCGGAGATACGCAGTATTTT
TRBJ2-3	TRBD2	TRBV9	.	CASSPRGLGGTRGHTQYF	TGTGCCAGCAGCCCCAGGGGTCTAGGTGGGACTAGGGGACATACGCAGTATTTT
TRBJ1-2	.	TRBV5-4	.	CAGSSKAADNYGYTF	TGTGCCGGCAGCTCCAAGGCGGCAGATAACTATGGCTACACCTTC
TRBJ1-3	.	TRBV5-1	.	CASSLAREGNTIYF	TGCGCCAGCAGCTTGGCCAGGGAAGGAAACACCATATATTTT
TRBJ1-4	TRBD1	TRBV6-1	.	CASSDWTGGNPRATNEKLFF	TGTGCCAGCAGTGATTGGACAGGGGGCAACCCCCGTGCAACTAATGAAAAACTGTTTTTT
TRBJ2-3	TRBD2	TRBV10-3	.	CAITWTSGGPGDTQYF	TGTGCCATCACCTGGACTAGCGGGGGGCCGGGAGATACGCAGTATTTT
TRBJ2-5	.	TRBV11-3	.	CASSSSLGPETQYF	TGTGCCAGCAGCTCAAGCCTGGGCCCGGAGACCCAGTACTTC
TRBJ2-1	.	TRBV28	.	CASRLDSYNEQFF	TGTGCCAGCAGATTGGACAGCTACAATGAGCAGTTCTTC
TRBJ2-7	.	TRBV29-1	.	CSVGEGSSYEQYF	TGCAGCGTTGGGGAAGGGAGCTCCTACGAGCAGTACTTC
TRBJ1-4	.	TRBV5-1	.	CASSSTGRGGALTNEKLFF	TGCGCCAGCAGCTCGACTGGTCGGGGGGGAGCACTAACTAATGAAAAACTGTTTTTT
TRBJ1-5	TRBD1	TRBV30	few	CACTTGEFSNQPQHF	TGTGCCTGCACAACAGGGGAATTCAGCAATCAGCCCCAGCATTTT
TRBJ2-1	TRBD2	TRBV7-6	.	CASRKLAGGGNEQFF	TGTGCCAGCAGGAAGTTAGCGGGGGGCGGCAATGAGCAGTTCTTC
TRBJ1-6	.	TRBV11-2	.	CASSLERTLTGSPLHF	TGTGCCAGCAGCTTAGAGCGGACACTCACGGGTTCACCCCTCCACTTT
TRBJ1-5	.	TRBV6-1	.	CASSERRGSNQPQHF	TGTGCCAGCAGTGAGAGGAGGGGTAGCAATCAGCCCCAGCATTTT
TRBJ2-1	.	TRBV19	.	CASSMSGSSYNEQFF	TGTGCCAGTAGTATGTCCGGGAGCTCCTACAATGAGCAGTTCTTC
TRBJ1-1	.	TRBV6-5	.	CASSYSNSPKNTEAFF	TGTGCCAGCAGTTACTCGAATAGCCCCAAGAACACTGAAGCTTTCTTT
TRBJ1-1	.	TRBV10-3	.	CAISEFQENTEAFF	TGTGCCATCAGTGAGTTCCAGGAAAACACTGAAGCTTTCTTT
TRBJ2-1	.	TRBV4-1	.	CASSQVPGFLYNEQFF	TGCGCCAGCAGCCAAGTACCGGGGTTCCTCTACAATGAGCAGTTCTTC
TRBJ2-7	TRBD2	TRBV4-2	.	CASSQADGGGPYEQYF	TGTGCCAGCAGCCAAGCGGATGGCGGGGGGCCCTACGAGCAGTACTTC
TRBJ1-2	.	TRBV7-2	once	CASSLSGQGYTF	TGTGCCAGCAGCTTAAGTGGGCAAGGCTACACCTTC
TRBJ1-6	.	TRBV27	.	CASSPGSYNSPLHF	TGTGCCAGCAGCCCAGGCTCCTATAATTCACCCCTCCACTTT
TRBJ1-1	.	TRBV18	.	CASSPATRDTEAFF	TGTGCCAGCTCACCAGCGACTAGGGACACTGAAGCTTTCTTT
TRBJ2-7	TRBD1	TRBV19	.	CASSEGDRVSYEQYF	TGTGCCAGCAGCGAGGGGGACAGGGTTTCCTACGAGCAGTACTTC
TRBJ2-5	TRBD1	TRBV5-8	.	CASNLDREETQYF	TGTGCCAGCAATTTAGACAGGGAAGAGACCCAGTACTTC
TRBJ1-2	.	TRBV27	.	CASREEGRDGYTF	TGTGCCAGCAGAGAGGAGGGGAGGGATGGCTACACCTTC
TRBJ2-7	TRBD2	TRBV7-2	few	CASSPPGGGGDEQYF	TGTGCCAGCAGCCCCCCTGGCGGGGGGGGAGACGAGCAGTACTTC
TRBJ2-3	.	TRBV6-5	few	CASRRSLTDTQYF	TGTGCCAGCAGGAGGTCCCTCACAGATACGCAGTATTTT
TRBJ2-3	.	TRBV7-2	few	CASSASTSTDTQYF	TGTGCCAGCAGCGCTTCGACTAGCACAGATACGCAGTATTTT
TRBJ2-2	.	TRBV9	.	CASSPPRGPGELFF	TGTGCCAGCAGCCCCCCGAGAGGCCCCGGGGAGCTGTTTTTT
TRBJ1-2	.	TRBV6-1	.	CASSEHSNYGYTF	TGTGCCAGCAGTGAACACTCAAACTATGGCTACACCTTC
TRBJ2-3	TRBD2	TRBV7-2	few	CASSLTSGDTDTQYF	TGTGCCAGCAGCTTAACTAGCGGGGACACAGATACGCAGTATTTT
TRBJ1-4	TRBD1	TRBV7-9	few	CASSPGQGSEKLFF	TGTGCCAGCAGCCCGGGACAGGGAAGTGAAAAACTGTTTTTT
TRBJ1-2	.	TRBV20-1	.	CGTYGYTF	TGCGGTACCTACGGCTACACCTTC
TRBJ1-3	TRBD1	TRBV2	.	CASIQTGEGNTIYF	TGTGCCAGCATTCAGACAGGGGAGGGAAACACCATATATTTT
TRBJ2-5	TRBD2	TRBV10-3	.	CAISERTSGPQETQYF	TGTGCCATCAGTGAGAGGACTAGCGGCCCCCAAGAGACCCAGTACTTC
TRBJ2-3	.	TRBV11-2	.	CASSLGPGPPDTQYF	TGTGCCAGCAGCTTGGGGCCGGGCCCCCCAGATACGCAGTATTTT
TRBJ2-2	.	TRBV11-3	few	CASSLGLRPGELFF	TGTGCCAGCAGCTTAGGACTACGACCCGGGGAGCTGTTTTTT